This T cell receptor (beta chain) is from a study of T cells in Graves' hyperthyroidism and ophthalmopathy. Trimming at V came to 3 bases and at J to 0 bases, leaving 3 bases not matched to a gene. This CDR3 contains 15 residues. The germline V gene has CDR1 DFQATT and CDR2 SNEGSKA (reference sequence). TCR beta CDR3 regions were amplified from RNA transcripts. The HTBI set primed first-round TCR CDR3 RT-PCR. TCRdb redid the calling of the multiplex PCR reads with MiXCR, one entry per CDR3 protein. Here the sample spans fewer than 700,000 distinct CDR3 sequences, roughly 17% being singletons. The sequence came from a woman in her twenties or thirties with Graves' hyperthyroidism. Source material: blood. The chain links TRBV20-1 to TRBJ1-5, with 9 positions matching TRBD1. CDR3 residues: CSARGQGGSNQPQHF. CDR3 in DNA: TGCAGTGCTAGGGGACAGGGAGGTAGCAATCAGCCCCAGCATTTT.